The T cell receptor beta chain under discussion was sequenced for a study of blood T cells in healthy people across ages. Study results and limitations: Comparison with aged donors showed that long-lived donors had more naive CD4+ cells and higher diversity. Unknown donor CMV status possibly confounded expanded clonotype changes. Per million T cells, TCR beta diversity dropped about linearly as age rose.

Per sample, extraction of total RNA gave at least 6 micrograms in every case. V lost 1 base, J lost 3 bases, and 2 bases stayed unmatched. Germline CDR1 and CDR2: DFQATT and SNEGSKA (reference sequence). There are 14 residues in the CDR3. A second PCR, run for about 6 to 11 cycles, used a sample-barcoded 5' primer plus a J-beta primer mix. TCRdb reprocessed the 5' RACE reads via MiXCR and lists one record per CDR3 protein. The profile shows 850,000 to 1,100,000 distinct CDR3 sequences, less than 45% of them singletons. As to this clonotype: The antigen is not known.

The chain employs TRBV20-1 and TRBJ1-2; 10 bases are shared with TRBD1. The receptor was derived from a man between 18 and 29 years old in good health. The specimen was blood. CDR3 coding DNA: TGCAGTGCTAGAGGAGGGACAGGGGACTATGGCTACACCTTC. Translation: CSARGGTGDYGYTF.